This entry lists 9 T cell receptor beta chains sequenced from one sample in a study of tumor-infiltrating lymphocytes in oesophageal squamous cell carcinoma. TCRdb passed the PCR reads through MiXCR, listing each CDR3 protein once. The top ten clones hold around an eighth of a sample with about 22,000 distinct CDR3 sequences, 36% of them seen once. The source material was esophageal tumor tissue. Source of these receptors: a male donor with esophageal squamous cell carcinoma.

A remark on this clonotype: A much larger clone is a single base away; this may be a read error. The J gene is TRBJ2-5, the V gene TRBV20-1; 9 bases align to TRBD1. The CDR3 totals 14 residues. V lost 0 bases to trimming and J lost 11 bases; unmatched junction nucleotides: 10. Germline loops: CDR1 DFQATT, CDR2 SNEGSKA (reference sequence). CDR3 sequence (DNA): TGCAGTGCTAGAGACCCGGGACAGGGAGTTGAGCAGTACTTC. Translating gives CSARDPGQGVEQYF.

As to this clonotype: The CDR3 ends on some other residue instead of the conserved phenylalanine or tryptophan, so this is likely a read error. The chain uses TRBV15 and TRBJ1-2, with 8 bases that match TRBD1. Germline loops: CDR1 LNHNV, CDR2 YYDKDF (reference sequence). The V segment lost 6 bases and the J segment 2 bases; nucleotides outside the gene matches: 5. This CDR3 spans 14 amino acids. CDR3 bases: TGTGCCACCAGACAAAGGACAGGGAACTATGGCTACACCATC. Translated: CATRQRTGNYGYTI.

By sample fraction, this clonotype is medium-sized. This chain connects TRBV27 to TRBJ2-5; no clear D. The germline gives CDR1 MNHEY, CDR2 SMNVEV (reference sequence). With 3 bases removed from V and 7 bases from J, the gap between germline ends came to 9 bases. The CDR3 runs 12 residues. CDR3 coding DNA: TGTGCCAGCAGTTTGGACGTTGGGACCCAGTACTTC. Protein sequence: CASSLDVGTQYF.

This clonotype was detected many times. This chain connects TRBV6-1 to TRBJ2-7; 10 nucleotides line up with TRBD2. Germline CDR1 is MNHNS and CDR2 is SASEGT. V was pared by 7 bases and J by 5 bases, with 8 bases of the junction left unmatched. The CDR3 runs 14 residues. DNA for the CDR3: TGTGCCAGCACCAACCTAGCGGGAGAGCACGAGCAGTACTTC. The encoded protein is CASTNLAGEHEQYF.

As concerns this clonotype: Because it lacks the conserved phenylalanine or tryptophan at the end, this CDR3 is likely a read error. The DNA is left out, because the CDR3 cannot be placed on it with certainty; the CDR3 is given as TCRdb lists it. The CDR3: CASSSRTGQDGYTFGS. The rearrangement uses TRBV7-2 and TRBJ2-5; no DNA check was done on the table's D call, TRBD1. 16 amino acids form the CDR3, both terminal residues included. Germline V gene data show CDR1 as SGHTA and CDR2 as FQGNSA.

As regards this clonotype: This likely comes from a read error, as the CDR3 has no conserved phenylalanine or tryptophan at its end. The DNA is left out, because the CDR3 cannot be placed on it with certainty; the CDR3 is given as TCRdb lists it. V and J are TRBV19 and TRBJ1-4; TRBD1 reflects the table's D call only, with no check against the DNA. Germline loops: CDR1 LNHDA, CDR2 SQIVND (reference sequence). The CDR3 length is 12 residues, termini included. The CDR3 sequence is CASSMGGASSTS.

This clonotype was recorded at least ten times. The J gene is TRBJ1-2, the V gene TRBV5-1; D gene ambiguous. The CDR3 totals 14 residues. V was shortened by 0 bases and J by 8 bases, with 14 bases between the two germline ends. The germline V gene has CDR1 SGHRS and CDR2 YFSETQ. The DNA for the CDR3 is TGCGCCAGCAGCTTGGACAGTCTTTTAGGAGGCTACACCTTC. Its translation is CASSLDSLLGGYTF.

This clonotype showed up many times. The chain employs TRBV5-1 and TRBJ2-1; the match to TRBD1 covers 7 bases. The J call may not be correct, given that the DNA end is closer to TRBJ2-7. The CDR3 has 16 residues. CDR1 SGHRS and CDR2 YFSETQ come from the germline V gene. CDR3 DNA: TGCGCCAGCAGCGACCCCAGACAGGGTTCGGCCTACGAGCAGTACTTC. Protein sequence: CASSDPRQGSAYEQYF.

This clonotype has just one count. The CDR3 protein is CASSPEYAEQFF. CDR3 nucleotide sequence: TGTGCCAGCAGTCCCGAGTACGCTGAGCAGTTCTTC. The rearrangement uses TRBV28 and TRBJ2-1; no definite D call. The CDR3 spans 12 residues. The germline V gene encodes CDR1 MDHEN and CDR2 SYDVKM. The V and J ends lost 5 bases and 9 bases respectively, with 11 bases between them.